This T cell receptor beta chain was recorded in a study of blood T cell repertoires in COVID-19. Study-wide context: Samples representing acute and convalescent COVID-19 were sourced from the United States, Italy and Spain.

This clone was recorded a few times. Some clones are missing from TCRdb's copy, which holds only in-frame ones; the method was immunoSEQ multiplex PCR. Of more than 200,000 clones listed, 65% to 85% were seen once; the top ten hold approximately 9%. Sequencing used peripheral blood. This receptor was taken from a man in his forties with active or convalescent COVID-19.

The chain's CDR3 is CASSLEGGTEAFF. As DNA, the CDR3 is TGCGCCAGCAGCTTAGAGGGAGGTACTGAAGCTTTCTTT. V usage is TRBV5-1 and J usage is TRBJ1-1; D gene uncertain. The germline V gene has CDR1 SGHRS and CDR2 YFSETQ. The CDR3 consists of 13 residues. V lost 2 bases, J lost 5 bases, and 10 bases lay in between.